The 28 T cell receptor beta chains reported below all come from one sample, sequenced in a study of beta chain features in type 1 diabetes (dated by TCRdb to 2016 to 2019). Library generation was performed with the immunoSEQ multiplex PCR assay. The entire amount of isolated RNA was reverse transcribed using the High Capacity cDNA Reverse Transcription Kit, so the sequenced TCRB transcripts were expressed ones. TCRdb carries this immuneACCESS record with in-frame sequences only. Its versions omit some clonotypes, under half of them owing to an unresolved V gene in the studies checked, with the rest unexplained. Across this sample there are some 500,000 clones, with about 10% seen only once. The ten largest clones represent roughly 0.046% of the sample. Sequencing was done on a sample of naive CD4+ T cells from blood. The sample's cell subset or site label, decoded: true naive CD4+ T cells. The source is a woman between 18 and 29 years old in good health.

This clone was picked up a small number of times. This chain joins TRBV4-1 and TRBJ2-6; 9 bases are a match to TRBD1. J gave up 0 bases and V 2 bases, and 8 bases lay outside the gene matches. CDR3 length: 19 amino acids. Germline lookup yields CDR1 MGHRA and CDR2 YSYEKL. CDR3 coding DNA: TGCGCCAGCAGCCAACCCGGGACAGGGCGCTACTCTGGGGCCAACGTCCTGACTTTC. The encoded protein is CASSQPGTGRYSGANVLTF.

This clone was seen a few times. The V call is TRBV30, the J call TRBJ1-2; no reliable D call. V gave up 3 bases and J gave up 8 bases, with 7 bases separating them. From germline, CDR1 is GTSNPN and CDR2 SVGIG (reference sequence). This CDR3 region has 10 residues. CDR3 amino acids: CAWREVGYTF. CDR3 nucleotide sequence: TGTGCCTGGAGGGAGGTCGGCTACACCTTC.

DNA for the CDR3: TGTGCTAGTGGGACCACGGGGGATACGCAGTATTTT. Amino acid sequence: CASGTTGDTQYF. The J gene is TRBJ2-3, the V gene TRBV12-5; TRBD2 might be the D (5 bases). This CDR3 region has 12 residues. Germline lookup yields CDR1 LGHNT and CDR2 FRNRAP. V was trimmed by 6 bases and J by 6 bases, leaving 10 bases between them.

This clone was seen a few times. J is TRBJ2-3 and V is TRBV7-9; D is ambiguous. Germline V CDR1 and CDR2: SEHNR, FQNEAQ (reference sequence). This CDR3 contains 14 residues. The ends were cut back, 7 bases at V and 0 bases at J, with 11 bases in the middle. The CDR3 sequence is CASKYAASTDTQYF. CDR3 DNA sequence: TGTGCCAGCAAGTATGCGGCTAGCACAGATACGCAGTATTTT.

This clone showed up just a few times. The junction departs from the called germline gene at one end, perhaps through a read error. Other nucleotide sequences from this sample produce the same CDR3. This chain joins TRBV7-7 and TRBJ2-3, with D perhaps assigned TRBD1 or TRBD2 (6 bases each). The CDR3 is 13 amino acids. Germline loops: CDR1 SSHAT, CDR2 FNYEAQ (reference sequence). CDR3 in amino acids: CASSLGGTDTQYF. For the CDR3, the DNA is TGTGCTAGCAGCTTAGGGGGGACAGATACGCAGTATTTT. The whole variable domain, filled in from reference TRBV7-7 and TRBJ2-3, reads GAGVSQSPRYKVTKRGQDVTLRCDPISSHATLYWYQQALGQGPEFLTYFNYEAQPDKSGLPSDRFSAERPEGSISTLTIQRTEQRDSAMYRCASSLGGTDTQYFGPGTRLTVL.

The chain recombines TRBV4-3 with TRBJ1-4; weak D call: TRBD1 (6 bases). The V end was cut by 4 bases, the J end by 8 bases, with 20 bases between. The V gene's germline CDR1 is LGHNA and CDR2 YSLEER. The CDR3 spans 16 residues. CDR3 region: CASSRGLTGDNEKLFF. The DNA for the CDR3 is TGCGCCAGCAGCCGGGGGTTGACAGGCGACAACGAAAAACTGTTTTTT.

The CDR3 loop is CASSMGLVQYF. The CDR3 coding sequence is TGTGCCAGCAGCATGGGCCTAGTGCAGTATTTT. V is TRBV7-3 and J is TRBJ2-3; D gene unclear. The germline V gene has CDR1 SGHTA and CDR2 FQGTGA. The germline V and J ends were trimmed by 5 bases and 11 bases, with 11 bases remaining between them. The CDR3 length is 11 residues.

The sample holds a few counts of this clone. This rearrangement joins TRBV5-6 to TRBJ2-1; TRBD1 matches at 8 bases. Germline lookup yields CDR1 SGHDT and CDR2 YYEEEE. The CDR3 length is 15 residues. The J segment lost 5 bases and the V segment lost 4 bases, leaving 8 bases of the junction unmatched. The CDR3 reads CASSTDRVGDNEQFF. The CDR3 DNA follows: TGTGCCAGCAGCACGGACAGGGTGGGGGACAATGAGCAGTTCTTC.

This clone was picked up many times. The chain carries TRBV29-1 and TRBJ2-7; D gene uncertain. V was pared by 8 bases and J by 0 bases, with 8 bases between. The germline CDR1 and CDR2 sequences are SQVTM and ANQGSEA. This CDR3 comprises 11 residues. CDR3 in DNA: TGCAGCATCAAAAACTCCTACGAGCAGTACTTC. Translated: CSIKNSYEQYF.

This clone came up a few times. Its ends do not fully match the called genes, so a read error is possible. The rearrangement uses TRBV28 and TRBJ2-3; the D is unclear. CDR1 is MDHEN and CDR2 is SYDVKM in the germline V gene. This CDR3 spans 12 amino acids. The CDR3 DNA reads TGTGCCAGCAGCCGTCGGCCAGACACGCAGTATTTT. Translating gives CASSRRPDTQYF. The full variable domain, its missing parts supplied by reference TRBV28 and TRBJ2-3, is DVKVTQSSRYLVKRTGEKVFLECVQDMDHENMFWYRQDPGLGLRLIYFSYDVKMKEKGDIPEGYSVSREKKERFSLILESASTNQTSMYLCASSRRPDTQYFGPGTRLTVL.

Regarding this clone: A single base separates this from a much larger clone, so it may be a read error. CDR3 bases: TGTGCCAGCAGCTTTAACAATGAGCAGTTCTTC. Encoded protein: CASSFNNEQFF. The V and J genes are TRBV7-6 and TRBJ2-1; D not resolved. CDR3 length: 11 amino acids. Trimming cost V 3 bases and J 5 bases, with 2 bases left between them. Looked up from germline, CDR1 is SGHVS and CDR2 is FNYEAQ. The entire variable domain, with the rest obtained from reference TRBV7-6 and TRBJ2-1, is as follows: GAGVSQSPRYKVTKRGQDVALRCDPISGHVSLYWYRQALGQGPEFLTYFNYEAQQDKSGLPNDRFSAERPEGSISTLTIQRTEQRDSAMYRCASSFNNEQFFGPGTRLTVL.

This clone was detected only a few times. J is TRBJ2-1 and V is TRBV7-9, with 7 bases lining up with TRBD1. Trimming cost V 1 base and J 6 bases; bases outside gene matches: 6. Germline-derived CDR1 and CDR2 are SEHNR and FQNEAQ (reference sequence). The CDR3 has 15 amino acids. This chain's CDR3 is CASSLGGGPLNEQFF. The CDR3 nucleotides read TGTGCCAGCAGCTTAGGAGGGGGCCCACTCAATGAGCAGTTCTTC.

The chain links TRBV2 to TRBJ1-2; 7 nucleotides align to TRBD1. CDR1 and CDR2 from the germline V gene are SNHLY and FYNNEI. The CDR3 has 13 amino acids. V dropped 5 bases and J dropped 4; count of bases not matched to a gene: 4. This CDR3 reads CASSKQGIYGYTF. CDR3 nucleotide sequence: TGTGCCAGCAGTAAACAGGGGATCTATGGCTACACCTTC. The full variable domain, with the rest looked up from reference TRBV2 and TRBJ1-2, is EPEVTQTPSHQVTQMGQEVILRCVPISNHLYFYWYRQILGQKVEFLVSFYNNEISEKSEIFDDQFSVERPDGSNFTLKIRSTKLEDSAMYFCASSKQGIYGYTFGSGTRLTVV.

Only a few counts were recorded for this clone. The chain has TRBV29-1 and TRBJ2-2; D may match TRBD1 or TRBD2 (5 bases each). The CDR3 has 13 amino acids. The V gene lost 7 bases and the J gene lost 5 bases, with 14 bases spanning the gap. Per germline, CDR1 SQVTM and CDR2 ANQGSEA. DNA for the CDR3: TGCAGCGGTGCTCGGGACGGTACCGGGGAGCTGTTTTTT. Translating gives CSGARDGTGELFF.

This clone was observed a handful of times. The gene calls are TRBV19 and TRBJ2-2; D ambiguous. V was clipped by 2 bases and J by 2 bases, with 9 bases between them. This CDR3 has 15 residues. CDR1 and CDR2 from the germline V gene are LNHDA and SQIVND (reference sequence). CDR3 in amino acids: CASSIRHTNTGELFF. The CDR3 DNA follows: TGTGCCAGTAGTATACGGCACACCAACACCGGGGAGCTGTTTTTT.

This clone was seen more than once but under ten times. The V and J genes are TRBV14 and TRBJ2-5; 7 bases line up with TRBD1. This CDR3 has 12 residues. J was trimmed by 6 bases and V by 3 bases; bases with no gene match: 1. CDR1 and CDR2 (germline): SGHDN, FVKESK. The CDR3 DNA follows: TGTGCCAGCAGCCAGAGGGGGCAGACCCAGTACTTC. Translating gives CASSQRGQTQYF.

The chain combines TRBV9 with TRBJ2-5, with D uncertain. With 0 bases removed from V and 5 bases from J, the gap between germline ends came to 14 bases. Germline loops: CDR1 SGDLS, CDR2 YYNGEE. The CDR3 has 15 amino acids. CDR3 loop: CASSVVGRAGETQYF. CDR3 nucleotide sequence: TGTGCCAGCAGCGTAGTGGGCAGAGCCGGGGAGACCCAGTACTTC.

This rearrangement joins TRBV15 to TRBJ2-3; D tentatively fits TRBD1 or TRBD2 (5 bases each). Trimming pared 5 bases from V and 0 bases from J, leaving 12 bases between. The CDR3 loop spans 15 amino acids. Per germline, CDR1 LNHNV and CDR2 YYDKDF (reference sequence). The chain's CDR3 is CATSPRQRSTDTQYF. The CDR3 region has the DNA TGTGCCACCAGCCCCCGACAGCGGAGCACAGATACGCAGTATTTT.

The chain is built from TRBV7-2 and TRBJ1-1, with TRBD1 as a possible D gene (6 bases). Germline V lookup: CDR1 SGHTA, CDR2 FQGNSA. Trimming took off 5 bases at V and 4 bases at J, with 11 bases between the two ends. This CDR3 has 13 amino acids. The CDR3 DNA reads TGTGCCAGCAGCCCGGGACATACCACTGAAGCTTTCTTT. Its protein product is CASSPGHTTEAFF.

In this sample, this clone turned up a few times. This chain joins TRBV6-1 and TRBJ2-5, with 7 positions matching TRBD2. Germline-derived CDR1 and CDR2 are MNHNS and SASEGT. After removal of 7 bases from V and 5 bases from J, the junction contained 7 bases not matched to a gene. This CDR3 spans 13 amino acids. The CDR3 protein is CASMRLAPETQYF. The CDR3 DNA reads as TGTGCCAGCATGAGACTAGCCCCTGAGACCCAGTACTTC.

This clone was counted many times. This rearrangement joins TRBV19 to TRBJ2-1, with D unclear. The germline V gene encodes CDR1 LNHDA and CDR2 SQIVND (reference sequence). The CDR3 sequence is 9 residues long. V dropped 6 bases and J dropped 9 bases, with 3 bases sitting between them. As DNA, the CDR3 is TGTGCCAGTAGCTGTGAGCAGTTCTTC. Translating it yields CASSCEQFF.

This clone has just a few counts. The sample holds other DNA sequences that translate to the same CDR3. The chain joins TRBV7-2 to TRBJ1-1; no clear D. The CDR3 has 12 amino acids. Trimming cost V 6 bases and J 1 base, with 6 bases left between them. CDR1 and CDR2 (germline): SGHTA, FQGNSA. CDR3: CASSHTNTEAFF. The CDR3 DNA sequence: TGTGCCAGCAGTCACACGAACACTGAAGCTTTCTTT.

The CDR3 is CASSRGTGDVAFF. DNA of the CDR3: TGCGCCAGCAGCCGAGGGACAGGGGATGTAGCTTTCTTT. This chain links TRBV5-1 with TRBJ1-1; TRBD1 matches at 10 bases. Trimming cost V 4 bases and J 10 bases; bases outside gene matches: 7. This CDR3 has 13 residues. Germline CDR1 is SGHRS and CDR2 is YFSETQ.

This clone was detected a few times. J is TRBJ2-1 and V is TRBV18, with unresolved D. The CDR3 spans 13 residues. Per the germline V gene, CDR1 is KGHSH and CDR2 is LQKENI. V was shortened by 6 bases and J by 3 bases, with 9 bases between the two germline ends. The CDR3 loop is CASSPGGYNEQFF. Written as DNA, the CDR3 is TGTGCCAGCTCCCCCGGCGGCTACAATGAGCAGTTCTTC.

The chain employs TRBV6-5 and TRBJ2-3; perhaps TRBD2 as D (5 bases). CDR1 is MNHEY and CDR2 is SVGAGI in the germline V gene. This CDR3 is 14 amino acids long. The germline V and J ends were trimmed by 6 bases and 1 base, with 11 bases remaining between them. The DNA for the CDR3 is TGTGCCAGCAGCTCCCACGGGGGCACAGATACGCAGTATTTT. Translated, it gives CASSSHGGTDTQYF.

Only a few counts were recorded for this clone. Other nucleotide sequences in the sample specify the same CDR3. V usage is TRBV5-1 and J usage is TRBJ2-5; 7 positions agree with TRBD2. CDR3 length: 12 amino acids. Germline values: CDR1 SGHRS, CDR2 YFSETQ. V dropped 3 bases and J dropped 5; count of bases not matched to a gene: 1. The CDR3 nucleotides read TGCGCCAGCAGCTCGCGGGGGGAGACCCAGTACTTC. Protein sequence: CASSSRGETQYF.

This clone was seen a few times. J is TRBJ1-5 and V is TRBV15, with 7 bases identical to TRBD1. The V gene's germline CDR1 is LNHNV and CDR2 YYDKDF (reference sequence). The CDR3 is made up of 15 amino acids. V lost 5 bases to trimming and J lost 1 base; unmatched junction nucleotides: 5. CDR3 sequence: CATSRTGISNQPQHF. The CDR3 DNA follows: TGTGCCACCAGCCGGACAGGCATAAGCAATCAGCCCCAGCATTTT. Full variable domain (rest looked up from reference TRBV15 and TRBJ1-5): DAMVIQNPRYQVTQFGKPVTLSCSQTLNHNVMYWYQQKSSQAPKLLFHYYDKDFNNEADTPDNFQSRRPNTSFCFLDIRSPGLGDTAMYLCATSRTGISNQPQHFGDGTRLSIL.

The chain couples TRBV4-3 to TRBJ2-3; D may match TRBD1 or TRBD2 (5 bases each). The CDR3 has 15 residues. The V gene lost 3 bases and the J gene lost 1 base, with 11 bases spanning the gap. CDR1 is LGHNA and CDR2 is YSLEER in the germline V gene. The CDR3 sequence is CASSHGGRGTDTQYF. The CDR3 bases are TGCGCCAGCAGCCATGGGGGACGGGGCACAGATACGCAGTATTTT.